The clone carrying this T cell receptor beta chain showed up many times. For Graves' hyperthyroidism to be stable, ophthalmopathy could not progress within 18 months. Hyperthyroidism, newly diagnosed and lasting under 2 months, affected patients aged 18 to 65. The authors took PBMCs from roughly 10 ml fresh peripheral blood. The investigators amplified TCR beta CDR3 regions from RNA transcripts. A set of HTBI primers served as the primers for a first-round RT-PCR of the TCR CDR3. One entry per CDR3 protein, called by TCRdb with MiXCR from the multiplex PCR reads. Among roughly 570,000 distinct CDR3 sequences, about a sixth were seen once, and the ten largest hold about 7%. This entry belongs to a study of T cells in Graves' hyperthyroidism and ophthalmopathy. Specimen: blood. The clonotype comes from a woman in her twenties or thirties with Graves' hyperthyroidism.

CDR3 region: CASSLRTELDHEQYF. The DNA of the CDR3 is TGTGCCAGCTCACTCCGGACTGAGCTAGACCACGAGCAGTACTTC. This rearrangement joins TRBV18 to TRBJ2-7; TRBD2 is a possible D gene (5 bases). CDR3 size: 15 residues. Between the trimmed V and J ends, which lost 4 bases and 5 bases, there was a span of 18 bases. Germline lookup yields CDR1 KGHSH and CDR2 LQKENI.